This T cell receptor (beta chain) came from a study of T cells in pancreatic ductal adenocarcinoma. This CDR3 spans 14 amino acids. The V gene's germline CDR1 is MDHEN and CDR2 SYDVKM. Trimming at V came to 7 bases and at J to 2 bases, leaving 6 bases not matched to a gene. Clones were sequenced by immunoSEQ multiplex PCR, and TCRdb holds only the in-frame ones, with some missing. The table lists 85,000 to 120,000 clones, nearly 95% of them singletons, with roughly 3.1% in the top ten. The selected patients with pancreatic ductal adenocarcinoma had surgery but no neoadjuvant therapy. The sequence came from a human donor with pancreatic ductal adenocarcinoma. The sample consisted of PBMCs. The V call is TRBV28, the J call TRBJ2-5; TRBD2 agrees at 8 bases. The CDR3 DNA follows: TGTGCCAGCACCACCCCGGGGGGGCAAGAGACCCAGTACTTC. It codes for CASTTPGGQETQYF.